This TCR beta chain appears in the sequencing data of a study of response to subunit inactivated influenza vaccine (dated by TCRdb to the late 2010s). Regarding the study in general: To follow how T cells responded to a trivalent subunit inactivated influenza vaccine, the researchers relied on deep quantitative profiling of the T cell receptor repertoire.

General findings and caveats noted by the study authors: The authors proposed that each seasonal influenza vaccination may bring in only a limited number of new T cells.

About this clonotype itself: It lacks a known antigen. Base-call qualities are not available, and no considerably larger clone is one nucleotide away.

Libraries came from RT-PCR. Sequencing was performed on an Illumina HiSeq 2500. TCRdb trimmed public reads at Q25 via fastp, called clones via MiXCR and kept in-frame beta chains. Identical CDR3 protein sequences are pooled into one entry, listed with their most common genes and DNA. The sample table holds more than 250,000 distinct CDR3 sequences, of which about a fifth were seen once. The ten largest clones add up to around 9.6% of the sample. Deletion took 3 bases off V and 6 bases off J, with a span of 9 bases between the germline ends. The CDR3 holds 12 amino acids from the cysteine to the phenylalanine. Only CDR3 DNA is held: 36 bases, read in frame from base 1. From a lookup of the germline V gene (reference sequence), CDR1 and CDR2 are LGHDT and YNNKEL.

The rearrangement joined TRBV3-1 to TRBJ2-7, with no confidently assigned D gene. The TCR sequence derives from a man aged 45 to 70 who received an inactivated influenza vaccine. Donor details come from another sample of the same person, matched by shared clones. The specimen comprised PBMCs from blood, sampled about 20 months after vaccination. The sequenced DNA is TGTGCCAGCAGCCAGCTAGAACGCGAGCAGTACTTC. Translated, this is CASSQLEREQYF.